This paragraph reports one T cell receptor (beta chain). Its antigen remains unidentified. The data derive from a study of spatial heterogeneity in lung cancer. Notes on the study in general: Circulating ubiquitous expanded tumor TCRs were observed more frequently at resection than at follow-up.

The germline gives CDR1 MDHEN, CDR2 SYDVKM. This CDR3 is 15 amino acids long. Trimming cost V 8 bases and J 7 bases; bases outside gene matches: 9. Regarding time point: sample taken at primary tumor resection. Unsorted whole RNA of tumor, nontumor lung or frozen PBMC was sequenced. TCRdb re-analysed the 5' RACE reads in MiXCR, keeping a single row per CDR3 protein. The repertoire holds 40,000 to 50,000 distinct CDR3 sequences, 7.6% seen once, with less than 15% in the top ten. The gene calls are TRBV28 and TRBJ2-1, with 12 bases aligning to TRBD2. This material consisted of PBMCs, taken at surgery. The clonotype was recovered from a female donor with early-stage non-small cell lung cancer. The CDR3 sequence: CASANLAGGLNEQFF. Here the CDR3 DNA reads TGTGCCAGCGCTAATCTAGCGGGGGGGCTGAATGAGCAGTTCTTC. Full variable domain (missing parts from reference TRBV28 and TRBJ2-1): DVKVTQSSRYLVKRTGEKVFLECVQDMDHENMFWYRQDPGLGLRLIYFSYDVKMKEKGDIPEGYSVSREKKERFSLILESASTNQTSMYLCASANLAGGLNEQFFGPGTRLTVL.